These 25 T cell receptor beta chains originate from one sample sequenced in a study of cytomegalovirus exposure and HLA in healthy donors (dated by TCRdb to about 2017). Library method: the immunoSEQ multiplex PCR assay. In TCRdb, the immuneACCESS table is reduced to in-frame sequences with V and J assigned. These tables do not hold every clone; where another copy was compared, an unresolved V gene accounts for under half, and the others remain unexplained. In all, the sample holds 150,000 or so clones, and roughly nine tenths of those were seen once. The ten largest clones represent 9% to 9.5% of the sample. The source material was PBMCs. The receptors stem from a young woman in good health and CMV-seropositive.

The V call is TRBV2, the J call TRBJ2-3, with 8 positions matching TRBD1. Unmatched junction bases numbered 5, after V lost 8 bases and J lost 1 base. This CDR3 spans 14 amino acids. The germline V gene has CDR1 SNHLY and CDR2 FYNNEI. The CDR3 spells CASDRGRGTDTQYF. CDR3 sequence (DNA): TGTGCCAGCGACAGGGGACGAGGCACAGATACGCAGTATTTT.

V usage is TRBV2 and J usage is TRBJ1-2; possibly TRBD1 for D (6 bases). The V end was cut by 6 bases, the J end by 5 bases, with 22 bases between. CDR3 size: 16 residues. Germline V lookup: CDR1 SNHLY, CDR2 FYNNEI. The CDR3 loop is CASSERGGRGRYGYTF. Written as DNA, the CDR3 is TGTGCCAGCAGCGAGCGCGGCGGGAGGGGGAGATATGGCTACACCTTC.

CDR3 nucleotide sequence: TGTGCCAGCAGTGAGGGACAGTGGGTGGGGTCCGGGGAGCTGTTTTTT. Its translation is CASSEGQWVGSGELFF. The chain links TRBV25-1 to TRBJ2-2, with 7 bases matching TRBD1. The V gene's germline CDR1 is MGHDK and CDR2 SYGVNS. There are 16 residues in the CDR3. With V trimmed by 3 bases and J by 6 bases, 10 bases remained unmatched.

The rearrangement joins TRBV5-4 to TRBJ1-1; unclear D gene. Germline lookup yields CDR1 SGHNT and CDR2 YYREEE (reference sequence). Trimming removed 0 bases from V and 3 bases from J, with 12 bases in between. The CDR3 covers 15 residues. CDR3 coding DNA: TGTGCCAGCAGCTTGGTGTGGGCGAGGGACACTGAAGCTTTCTTT. Protein: CASSLVWARDTEAFF.

This rearrangement joins TRBV6-5 to TRBJ1-1; D is unresolved. Germline V gives CDR1 MNHEY, CDR2 SVGAGI. This CDR3 region has 14 residues. Trimming cost V 0 bases and J 6 bases, with 11 bases left between them. CDR3 residues: CASSYSKYPAEAFF. The CDR3 DNA reads as TGTGCCAGCAGTTACTCGAAGTACCCGGCTGAAGCTTTCTTT.

For the CDR3, the DNA is TGTGCCAGCAGTCTACCGAGCCCGGGACAGGGAGGAGGATGGGGGGCCAACGTCCTGACTTTC. It specifies CASSLPSPGQGGGWGANVLTF. The rearrangement joins TRBV28 to TRBJ2-6, with 9 bases lining up with TRBD1. Germline CDR1 is MDHEN and CDR2 is SYDVKM. V trimming: 5 bases; J trimming: 4 bases; junction bases outside the gene matches: 21. The CDR3 is made up of 21 amino acids.

This rearrangement joins TRBV7-6 to TRBJ2-3; no clear D gene. This CDR3 is 15 amino acids long. The ends were cut back, 0 bases at V and 8 bases at J, with 15 bases in the middle. Germline CDR1 SGHVS, CDR2 FNYEAQ. The CDR3 DNA sequence: TGTGCCAGCAGCTTAGCAATACGGTCGTCCGCTACGCAGTATTTT. It translates to CASSLAIRSSATQYF.

This sequence joins TRBV11-2 and TRBJ2-2; 8 nucleotides match TRBD2. J gave up 2 bases and V 1 base, and 3 bases lay outside the gene matches. The germline gives CDR1 SGHAT, CDR2 FQNNGV. CDR3 length: 16 amino acids. CDR3 DNA sequence: TGTGCCAGCAGCTTAGCGCGGGGGGCCAACACCGGGGAGCTGTTTTTT. Its translation: CASSLARGANTGELFF.

V usage is TRBV10-2 and J usage is TRBJ2-5; 12 nucleotides align to TRBD2. The CDR3 consists of 15 residues. Trimming at V came to 7 bases and at J to 1 base, leaving 4 bases not matched to a gene. Germline values: CDR1 WSHSY, CDR2 SAAADI. For the CDR3, the DNA is TGCGCCAGCACCACGGGACTAGCGGGCCAAGAGACCCAGTACTTC. Translation: CASTTGLAGQETQYF.

This chain joins TRBV2 and TRBJ1-6; D possibly corresponds to TRBD1 (6 bases). Germline lookup yields CDR1 SNHLY and CDR2 FYNNEI. The CDR3 is made up of 14 amino acids. V lost 6 bases, J lost 6 bases, and 12 bases lay in between. The CDR3 here is CASSADSPNSPLHF. The CDR3 DNA is TGTGCCAGCAGCGCGGACAGTCCTAATTCACCCCTCCACTTT.

The V gene is TRBV6-5, the J gene TRBJ2-1; D is unresolved. Trimming shortened V by 8 bases and J by 3 bases, and 5 bases separated the two germline ends. The CDR3 is made up of 11 amino acids. Germline V gene sequence: CDR1 MNHEY, CDR2 SVGAGI. The CDR3 DNA follows: TGTGCCAGCCAGTTCTACAATGAGCAGTTCTTC. Protein product: CASQFYNEQFF.

The chain has TRBV2 and TRBJ1-2; D is possibly TRBD1 (6 bases). V lost 5 bases and J lost 13, with 17 bases in between. CDR1 and CDR2 from the germline V gene are SNHLY and FYNNEI. This CDR3 region has 12 residues. CDR3 nucleotide sequence: TGTGCCAGCAGTCGGACAGAACTGGCCGCCACCTTC. Protein sequence: CASSRTELAATF.

The chain recombines TRBV28 with TRBJ1-4; D unresolved. This CDR3 is built from 13 residues. V was clipped by 5 bases and J by 0 bases, with 4 bases between them. Germline CDR1 MDHEN, CDR2 SYDVKM. CDR3 nucleotide sequence: TGTGCCAGCAGTCCTTCAACTAATGAAAAACTGTTTTTT. This translates into CASSPSTNEKLFF. Variable domain in full (rest from reference TRBV28 and TRBJ1-4): DVKVTQSSRYLVKRTGEKVFLECVQDMDHENMFWYRQDPGLGLRLIYFSYDVKMKEKGDIPEGYSVSREKKERFSLILESASTNQTSMYLCASSPSTNEKLFFGSGTQLSVL.

The chain uses TRBV28 and TRBJ1-5; 8 bases are a match to TRBD1. With 2 bases clipped from V and 3 bases from J, the junction kept 9 bases outside the gene matches. Germline V gene sequence: CDR1 MDHEN, CDR2 SYDVKM. The CDR3 contains 17 residues. CDR3 DNA sequence: TGTGCCAGCAGTTTAGGACAGGGAAGGGGGTACAATCAGCCCCAGCATTTT. It is translated as CASSLGQGRGYNQPQHF.

The chain has TRBV7-9 and TRBJ1-1, with TRBD1 matching 10 bases. The CDR3 has 15 amino acids. Germline-derived CDR1 and CDR2 are SEHNR and FQNEAQ (reference sequence). The J segment lost 4 bases and the V segment lost 1 base, leaving 3 bases of the junction unmatched. The chain's CDR3 is CASSLGDRGGTEAFF. The CDR3 region has the DNA TGTGCCAGCAGCTTAGGGGACAGGGGTGGCACTGAAGCTTTCTTT.

V and J are TRBV12-5 and TRBJ1-5; TRBD1 might be the D (6 bases). The V end was cut by 0 bases, the J end by 4 bases, with 10 bases between. CDR1 LGHNT and CDR2 FRNRAP come from the germline V gene. This CDR3 has 15 amino acids. This CDR3 is CASGLVQGRNQPQHF. The CDR3 DNA is TGTGCTAGTGGTTTGGTACAGGGTCGTAATCAGCCCCAGCATTTT.

Details on this clone: The same CDR3 can be traced to other DNA sequences in this sample. The chain uses TRBV28 and TRBJ2-7; no clear D. The V gene's germline CDR1 is MDHEN and CDR2 SYDVKM. The CDR3 runs 11 residues. Trimming left V 5 bases short and J 4 bases short, with 6 bases between. CDR3 nucleotide sequence: TGTGCCAGCAGTCAGAGGTACGAGCAGTACTTC. Protein product: CASSQRYEQYF.

J is TRBJ2-3 and V is TRBV14; 7 nucleotides align to TRBD2. CDR3 length: 17 amino acids. The germline CDR1 and CDR2 sequences are SGHDN and FVKESK. The V gene end was trimmed by 0 bases and the J gene end by 1 base; junction bases not matched to a gene: 7. The DNA for the CDR3 is TGTGCCAGCAGCCAAGATGTGAGACTAGCAGGCACAGATACGCAGTATTTT. Residues: CASSQDVRLAGTDTQYF.

The chain employs TRBV11-3 and TRBJ2-2; the D gene is possibly TRBD1 (6 bases). CDR1 and CDR2 from the germline V gene are SGHNT and YENEEA. V was clipped by 2 bases and J by 5 bases, with 6 bases between them. The CDR3 is made up of 13 amino acids. As DNA, the CDR3 is TGTGCCAGCAGCTTACAGGGGACCGGGGAGCTGTTTTTT. Encoded protein: CASSLQGTGELFF.

The CDR3 reads CASSEASSGSSYEQYF. CDR3 coding DNA: TGTGCCAGCAGTGAAGCCTCTAGCGGGTCCTCCTACGAGCAGTACTTC. The chain recombines TRBV2 with TRBJ2-7, with 8 positions matching TRBD2. V shed 0 bases, J shed 0 bases, and the junction held 4 bases outside the gene matches. Germline CDR1 SNHLY, CDR2 FYNNEI. The CDR3 totals 16 residues.

In nucleotides, the CDR3 is TGTGCCAGCAGTTCGGGACTAGCGGGGAGGGAGACCCAGTACTTC. Translated: CASSSGLAGRETQYF. The chain uses TRBV11-2 and TRBJ2-5; 13 bases fit TRBD2. The CDR3 totals 15 residues. Trimming cost V 6 bases and J 5 bases; bases outside gene matches: 6. CDR1 is SGHAT, CDR2 FQNNGV, per germline.

The chain carries TRBV19 and TRBJ1-5, with TRBD1 matching over 7 bases. Germline CDR1 and CDR2: LNHDA and SQIVND (reference sequence). The CDR3 is made up of 15 amino acids. V dropped 3 bases and J dropped 6; count of bases not matched to a gene: 8. DNA of the CDR3: TGTGCCAGTAGTATGCAGGGGGACTCAGGTCAGCCCCAGCATTTT. Encoded protein: CASSMQGDSGQPQHF. Drawing the rest from reference TRBV19 and TRBJ1-5, the complete variable domain is DGGITQSPKYLFRKEGQNVTLSCEQNLNHDAMYWYRQDPGQGLRLIYYSQIVNDFQKGDIAEGYSVSREKKESFPLTVTSAQKNPTAFYLCASSMQGDSGQPQHFGDGTRLSIL.

CDR3 region: CASRQSNTGELFF. CDR3 DNA sequence: TGCGCCAGCAGACAGTCGAACACCGGGGAGCTGTTTTTT. The chain has TRBV5-1 and TRBJ2-2; no clear D. This CDR3 has 13 residues. Germline assignment: CDR1 SGHRS and CDR2 YFSETQ. V lost 5 bases, J lost 0 bases, and 5 bases lay in between. Combining the CDR3 with reference TRBV5-1 and TRBJ2-2 gives the whole variable domain KAGVTQTPRYLIKTRGQQVTLSCSPISGHRSVSWYQQTPGQGLQFLFEYFSETQRNKGNFPGRFSGRQFSNSRSEMNVSTLELGDSALYLCASRQSNTGELFFGEGSRLTVL.

This chain joins TRBV2 and TRBJ1-2; TRBD1 might be the D (6 bases). V lost 3 bases and J lost 8, with 13 bases in between. The germline V gene has CDR1 SNHLY and CDR2 FYNNEI. CDR3 length: 13 amino acids. This CDR3 reads CASSDRGRRGYTF. The CDR3 DNA is TGTGCCAGCAGTGACAGGGGAAGGAGAGGCTACACCTTC.

This clone was detected only a few times. The gene calls are TRBV28 and TRBJ1-5; no clear D gene. The germline CDR1 and CDR2 sequences are MDHEN and SYDVKM. Trimming cost V 7 bases and J 2 bases, with 9 bases left between them. CDR3 size: 13 residues. The CDR3 DNA follows: TGTGCCAGCACCATGAGAGGCAATCAGCCCCAGCATTTT. As protein: CASTMRGNQPQHF.